This T cell receptor beta chain was captured by sequencing in a study of T cells in Graves' hyperthyroidism and ophthalmopathy. In its sample, this clonotype was seen many times. The authors deemed Graves' hyperthyroidism stable absent ophthalmopathy progression within 18 months. RNA transcripts served as the template for amplifying TCR beta CDR3 regions. HTBI primers were used for first-round RT-PCR of the TCR CDR3. TCRdb itself ran the multiplex PCR reads through MiXCR, one entry per CDR3 protein. The data contain a few hundred thousand distinct CDR3 sequences, 20% to 25% of them singletons. V was shortened by 4 bases and J by 3 bases, with 15 bases between the two germline ends. The CDR3 runs to 15 residues. CDR1 is MGHRA and CDR2 is YSYEKL in the germline V gene.

The chain combines TRBV4-1 with TRBJ2-5; the D gene is possibly TRBD2 (5 bases). What was sequenced was blood. This TCR was sampled from a man younger than 35 with Graves' hyperthyroidism. CDR3 DNA sequence: TGCGCCAGCAGCCTCGGGATGCGAAAAAAAGAGACCCAGTACTTC. Protein product: CASSLGMRKKETQYF.